This T cell receptor beta chain appears in the sequencing data of a study of human T cells and chemical hapten exposure. MiXCR, applied by TCRdb to the RACE reads, yields one record per CDR3 protein. This sample has 150,000 to 200,000 distinct CDR3 sequences, with around 30% found just once. Time point here: patch test 3, about 24 weeks after DPC sensitization. Treatment specified: therapeutic diphenylcyclopropenone sensitization with weekly scalp DPC. V lost 0 bases, J lost 0 bases, and 8 bases lay in between. The CDR3 runs 16 residues. Per germline, CDR1 SEHNR and CDR2 FQNEAQ (reference sequence). This specimen was whole blood, taken in connection with sensitization to the hapten diphenylcyclopropenone (DPC). The receptor was derived from a woman in her late teens or twenties with alopecia areata. Some clones in this sample may be carry-over from other donors' samples. V and J are TRBV7-9 and TRBJ2-2; no definite D call. The CDR3 coding sequence is TGTGCCAGCAGCTTAGCGGTGGGCCCGAACACCGGGGAGCTGTTTTTT. Its translation: CASSLAVGPNTGELFF.